This is a list of T cell receptor beta chains from one sample in a study of T-cell memory formation after mild COVID-19. TCRdb itself ran the 5' RACE reads through MiXCR, one entry per CDR3 protein. This table holds about 560,000 distinct CDR3 sequences, roughly 17% found once. Material: PBMCs or a T cell subset sorted from them (not recorded which). These receptors came from an adult woman who had mild COVID-19 (a few samples of this study predate the infection). Cell type and time point are not known. Each CDR3 is given with its conserved first and last residue. D genes are given only for firm matches. Clone sizes are given selectively: once, few, many, or a class where the clone is expanded.

j_call | v_call | clone_size | d_call | cdr3_nt | cdr3_aa
TRBJ2-7 | TRBV12-3/TRBV12-4 | - | - | TGTGCCAGTAACCGGGGAGCCGAGCAGTACTTC | CASNRGAEQYF
TRBJ2-1 | TRBV11-1 | - | TRBD2 | TGTGCCAGCAGCTTAAGGGCTCGGGGGGAAGCGGGCAATGAGCAGTTCTTC | CASSLRARGEAGNEQFF
TRBJ2-3 | TRBV4-3 | few | - | TGCGCCAGCAGCCAAGACCGGGCGGGGAGCACAGATACGCAGTATTTT | CASSQDRAGSTDTQYF
TRBJ1-2 | TRBV20-1 | - | - | TGCAGTGCGGATTCTTTGGGGGGCGGCTATGGCTACACCTTC | CSADSLGGGYGYTF
TRBJ1-5 | TRBV2 | - | - | TGTGCCAGCAGTGAGACCATTGCCGGGCTCAATCAGCCCCAGCATTTT | CASSETIAGLNQPQHF
TRBJ2-1 | TRBV18 | - | - | TGTGCCAGCTCACCATATGAGGTACGGGGAGTTAGTGAGCAGTTCTTC | CASSPYEVRGVSEQFF
TRBJ2-7 | TRBV7-9 | - | TRBD1 | TGTGCCAGCAGCGACCGACAGGGGGTCTACGAGCAGTACTTC | CASSDRQGVYEQYF
TRBJ2-7 | TRBV15 | - | - | TGTGCCACCAGCAGAGATAGTGGGGCACCCTCGCCCTACGAGCAGTACTTC | CATSRDSGAPSPYEQYF
TRBJ2-3 | TRBV11-3 | few | - | TGTGCCAGCAGCCTGACAGGCGAGACAGATACGCAGTATTTT | CASSLTGETDTQYF
TRBJ2-5 | TRBV4-3 | few | - | TGCGCCAGCAGCCAAGAGTGGGTAGGGTTGGAGACCCAGTACTTC | CASSQEWVGLETQYF
TRBJ1-1 | TRBV12-3/TRBV12-4 | - | TRBD1 | TGTGCCAGCGGAGGACAGGGGAGGGCTTTCTTT | CASGGQGRAFF
TRBJ2-7 | TRBV28 | many | TRBD1 | TGTGCCAGCAGTTTATCACAGGGGAGCTACGAGCAGTACTTC | CASSLSQGSYEQYF
TRBJ2-7 | TRBV7-8 | few | TRBD2 | TGTGCCAGCAGCTTATCGGGCGGGAGGGTCTACGAGCAGTACTTC | CASSLSGGRVYEQYF
TRBJ2-3 | TRBV4-1 | - | - | TGCGCCAGCAGCCAAGTGGTCATCACAGATACGCAGTATTTT | CASSQVVITDTQYF
TRBJ1-5 | TRBV13 | many | - | TGTGCCAGCAGCCAAGGGGGTCAGCCCCAGCATTTT | CASSQGGQPQHF
TRBJ2-2 | TRBV6-2/TRBV6-3 | few | - | TGTGCCAGCAGTCCTTCGGGAGCCACCGGGGAGCTGTTTTTT | CASSPSGATGELFF
TRBJ2-2 | TRBV5-1 | - | - | TGCGCCAGCAGCTTGGTCAAGAACACCGGGGAGCTGTTTTTT | CASSLVKNTGELFF
TRBJ2-3 | TRBV4-2 | few | TRBD2 | TGTGCCAGCAGCCAAGATAGAGAGCTAGCGGGGTGGATTACGCAGTATTTT | CASSQDRELAGWITQYF
TRBJ2-1 | TRBV20-1 | - | - | TGCAGTGCCGCGAGTAGTACCCTGGCTCATGAGCAGTTCTTC | CSAASSTLAHEQFF
TRBJ1-2 | TRBV12-3/TRBV12-4 | - | - | TGTGCCAGCGGCGGGCTTAACTATGGCTACACCTTC | CASGGLNYGYTF
TRBJ1-1 | TRBV7-2 | many | TRBD1 | TGTGCCAGCAGCTTAGGGACAGGGGTTGGCGCTTTCTTT | CASSLGTGVGAFF
TRBJ2-7 | TRBV18 | - | TRBD2 | TGTGCCAGCTCACCAGGAGCGGGAGTCGAGCAGTACTTC | CASSPGAGVEQYF
TRBJ1-2 | TRBV12-3/TRBV12-4 | - | - | TGTGCCAGCAGTTCCCGTGGAGGCCGGACCTCCTATGGCTACACCTTC | CASSSRGGRTSYGYTF
TRBJ2-3 | TRBV15 | - | TRBD2 | TGTGCCACCAGCAGAGAAGGACGGCGGGAGGATACGCAGTATTTT | CATSREGRREDTQYF
TRBJ2-5 | TRBV15 | - | - | TGTGCCACCAGCAGACCCGGGAGCGGGGAGACCCAGTACTTC | CATSRPGSGETQYF
TRBJ1-5 | TRBV19 | - | - | TGTGCCAGTAGTCCTCTGGGGGGGTACGTGGACAATCAGCCCCAGCATTTT | CASSPLGGYVDNQPQHF
TRBJ1-6 | TRBV28 | few | - | TGTGCCAGCAGCTCAGGGCATTCACCCCTCCACTTT | CASSSGHSPLHF
TRBJ2-7 | TRBV20-1 | - | - | TGCAGTGTACTTGATGTCCCCGGGAGCGAGCAGTACTTC | CSVLDVPGSEQYF
TRBJ1-1 | TRBV4-1 | - | TRBD1 | TGCGCCAGCAGCCAAGCCCCAGGGGGCGCGACTGAAGCTTTCTTT | CASSQAPGGATEAFF
TRBJ1-6 | TRBV4-2 | - | - | TGTGCCAGCAGCCAAACCCAGGGTGAGACACCCCTCCACTTT | CASSQTQGETPLHF
TRBJ2-3 | TRBV7-3 | few | - | TGTGCCAGCAGCTTACCACCCTCCGGGGCGCAGTATTTT | CASSLPPSGAQYF
TRBJ2-1 | TRBV5-1 | few | TRBD2 | TGCGCCAGCAGTCCCAGTTGGGGACTAGCGGGGGGATCGACCTACAATGAGCAGTTCTTC | CASSPSWGLAGGSTYNEQFF
TRBJ1-1 | TRBV2 | - | - | TGTGCCAGCCTCCTTTTGGACGCTGAAGCTTTCTTT | CASLLLDAEAFF
TRBJ2-1 | TRBV7-9 | - | TRBD2 | TGTGCCAGCAGCTTGACTAGCGGGAGGGTCCTCAACAATGAGCAGTTCTTC | CASSLTSGRVLNNEQFF
TRBJ1-5 | TRBV12-3/TRBV12-4 | few | - | TGTGCCAGCCAAGGCATGTCCCATCAGCCCCAGCATTTT | CASQGMSHQPQHF
TRBJ1-1 | TRBV4-2 | many | TRBD1 | TGTGCCAGCAGCCGGGAGACAGGGGGGAACACTGAAGCTTTCTTT | CASSRETGGNTEAFF
TRBJ2-7 | TRBV20-1 | - | - | TGCAGTGCTAGTCGGTCTAGCGCCGAGCAGTACTTC | CSASRSSAEQYF
TRBJ2-7 | TRBV5-5 | - | TRBD2 | TGTGCCAGCAGCTTGGCGCCTAGCGGGATGAGCTCCTACGAGCAGTACTTC | CASSLAPSGMSSYEQYF
TRBJ2-4 | TRBV5-5 | - | - | TGTGCCAGCAGCTTGGACAGCTACAAAAACATTCAGTACTTC | CASSLDSYKNIQYF
TRBJ2-1 | TRBV29-1 | few | TRBD2 | TGCAGCGTTGGGTCCGGAGCGGGAGGGTACAATGAGCAGTTCTTC | CSVGSGAGGYNEQFF
TRBJ2-5 | TRBV2 | few | - | TGTGCCAGCCCCCAAACGCCCCAAGAGACCCAGTACTTC | CASPQTPQETQYF
TRBJ2-3 | TRBV15 | few | - | TGTGCCACCAGCAGAGACAGGGGCGGAGATACGCAGTATTTT | CATSRDRGGDTQYF
TRBJ2-3 | TRBV5-1 | few | - | TGCGCCAGCAGCTTGGAGAGACAAGGGGGAGATACGCAGTATTTT | CASSLERQGGDTQYF
TRBJ2-1 | TRBV18 | - | TRBD1 | TGTGCCAGCTCACCGGGACAGGGGTTCCCTGAGCAGTTCTTC | CASSPGQGFPEQFF
TRBJ2-2 | TRBV25-1 | - | - | TGTGCCAGCGCAGGGTTGTCAACCGGGGAGCTGTTTTTT | CASAGLSTGELFF
TRBJ2-3 | TRBV9 | few | TRBD2 | TGTGCCAGCAGCGACTCGCTCGGTGGACTAGAAGCAGATACGCAGTATTTT | CASSDSLGGLEADTQYF
TRBJ2-3 | TRBV4-1 | - | TRBD2 | TGCGCCAGCAGACTAGCGAGGGAAGATACGCAGTATTTT | CASRLAREDTQYF
TRBJ1-1 | TRBV29-1 | - | - | TGCAGCGTTGGGGCGACAGGTCTGAACACTGAAGCTTTCTTT | CSVGATGLNTEAFF
TRBJ2-1 | TRBV27 | - | - | TGTGCCAGCAGTTTCCGTGACGCCTACAATGAGCAGTTCTTC | CASSFRDAYNEQFF
TRBJ2-7 | TRBV4-2 | many | TRBD1 | TGTGCCAGCAGCCAAGAGGGACAGGGGGCTGAGGAGCAGTACTTC | CASSQEGQGAEEQYF
TRBJ2-1 | TRBV14 | many | - | TGTGCCAGCAGCCGTCTCGCTCCGAACAATGAGCAGTTCTTC | CASSRLAPNNEQFF
TRBJ2-7 | TRBV20-1 | - | - | TGCAGTGCTAGAGACAGGGCCCTCCTCTACGAGCAGTACTTC | CSARDRALLYEQYF
TRBJ1-2 | TRBV7-3 | - | TRBD1 | TGTGCCAGCAGACAAAATACAGGGGTTAACTATGGCTACACCTTC | CASRQNTGVNYGYTF